This T cell receptor (beta chain) is drawn from a study of cytotoxic CD8 clonotypes in ibrutinib-treated CLL. Generated by immunoSEQ multiplex PCR, the TCRdb table keeps only in-frame clones and is missing some. This table has 300,000 or so clones, 67% appearing once. Germline V gives CDR1 SQVTM, CDR2 ANQGSEA. The V and J ends lost 3 bases and 4 bases respectively, with 9 bases between them. The CDR3 totals 12 residues. This specimen consisted of PBMCs, obtained after 36 months of ibrutinib treatment. The TCR originated in a human donor with chronic lymphocytic leukemia. The chain links TRBV29-1 to TRBJ1-2; TRBD1 might be the D (5 bases). CDR3 residues: CSVERGGYGYTF. CDR3 sequence (DNA): TGCAGCGTTGAGAGGGGCGGCTATGGCTACACCTTC.